What follows is one T cell receptor beta chain and its context. Its antigen remains unidentified. This sample stems from a study of OX40 agonist ivuxolimab in advanced cancers. Study-level results: Certain nonresponders likewise exhibited a low normalized T-cell clonal expansion.

The CDR3 contains 14 residues. Germline CDR1 reads SGHRS; CDR2 reads YFSETQ. The J segment lost 5 bases and the V segment lost 6 bases, leaving 9 bases of the junction unmatched. Blood sampling was done at baseline, cycle 4 day 1, and cycle 7 day 1. Measured with immunoSEQ multiplex PCR; TCRdb has only the in-frame clones, and not every one. Here the sample spans about 33,000 clones, approximately 84% being singletons. This material consisted of CD4+ or CD8+ T cells sorted from blood, taken in a trial of the OX40 agonist ivuxolimab. This TCR came from an adult with an advanced solid tumor such as melanoma, head and neck, liver or kidney cancer. The chain has TRBV5-1 and TRBJ2-7, with 9 bases that match TRBD1. CDR3 coding DNA: TGCGCCAGCAACACACAGGGGGCGGTCAACGAGCAGTACTTC. It specifies CASNTQGAVNEQYF.